A selection of T cell receptor beta chains follows, all from one sample in a study of cytomegalovirus exposure and HLA in healthy donors. Data came from immunoSEQ multiplex PCR; TCRdb stores just in-frame clones and leaves some out. Found here are approximately 110,000 clones, about 70% of them singletons; the top ten hold roughly 0.82%. Sequenced input: PBMCs. All receptors derive from a woman in her 30s in good health and CMV-seronegative. CDR3s include the opening cysteine and the closing phenylalanine or tryptophan. The order of the fields is CDR3 DNA, CDR3 protein, clone size, J gene, V gene, D gene. The D gene is left open where the match is weak. Clone size is shown for a subset of rows, as once, few, many or a class of expanded clone.

CDR3 DNA: TGCGCCAGCAGCCCCCCCACAACCTCTGGGGCCAACGTCCTGACTTTC
CDR3 protein: CASSPPTTSGANVLTF
clone size: .
J gene: TRBJ2-6
V gene: TRBV5-1
D gene: .

CDR3 DNA: TGCGCCAGCAGCTTGGACCCGGGACTAGAGCAGTTCTTC
CDR3 protein: CASSLDPGLEQFF
clone size: .
J gene: TRBJ2-1
V gene: TRBV5-1
D gene: TRBD2

CDR3 DNA: TGTGCCAGCAGTTTATATAACTACGCAGGGGCCAGCAATCAGCCCCAGCATTTT
CDR3 protein: CASSLYNYAGASNQPQHF
clone size: few
J gene: TRBJ1-5
V gene: TRBV28
D gene: .

CDR3 DNA: TGTGCCAGCAGCTTAAGCAGGGGTGGGACTGAAGCTTTCTTT
CDR3 protein: CASSLSRGGTEAFF
clone size: .
J gene: TRBJ1-1
V gene: TRBV7-6
D gene: .

CDR3 DNA: TGCGCCAGCAGCCAAACCGGGACAGAGAGCTCTGGAAACACCATATATTTT
CDR3 protein: CASSQTGTESSGNTIYF
clone size: .
J gene: TRBJ1-3
V gene: TRBV4-1
D gene: TRBD1

CDR3 DNA: TGCGCCAGCAGTTCTAGCCCAGGGGAGACCGGGGAGCTGTTTTTT
CDR3 protein: CASSSSPGETGELFF
clone size: .
J gene: TRBJ2-2
V gene: TRBV5-1
D gene: .

CDR3 DNA: TGCAGCGCCTCCCCCGGGGGCTACAATGAGCAGTTCTTC
CDR3 protein: CSASPGGYNEQFF
clone size: .
J gene: TRBJ2-1
V gene: TRBV29-1
D gene: .

CDR3 DNA: TGCGCCAGCAGCCAAGAGGGACTAGCTTCCGGGGAGCTGTTTTTT
CDR3 protein: CASSQEGLASGELFF
clone size: few
J gene: TRBJ2-2
V gene: TRBV4-3
D gene: TRBD2

CDR3 DNA: TGTGCCAGCACCGAAGACTTCACCGGGGAGCTGTTTTTT
CDR3 protein: CASTEDFTGELFF
clone size: .
J gene: TRBJ2-2
V gene: TRBV2
D gene: .

CDR3 DNA: TGTGCCAGTAGTATGAGGGACAGAGAAGACTACGAGCAGTACTTC
CDR3 protein: CASSMRDREDYEQYF
clone size: .
J gene: TRBJ2-7
V gene: TRBV19
D gene: TRBD1

CDR3 DNA: TGTGCCAGCAGCTTAGATTCGACAGGGAGTCAGCCCCAGCATTTT
CDR3 protein: CASSLDSTGSQPQHF
clone size: once
J gene: TRBJ1-5
V gene: TRBV7-2
D gene: TRBD1

CDR3 DNA: TGTGCCAGCAGCGCAGGACAGATGATGAACACTGAAGCTTTCTTT
CDR3 protein: CASSAGQMMNTEAFF
clone size: .
J gene: TRBJ1-1
V gene: TRBV11-3
D gene: .

CDR3 DNA: TGTGCCAGCAGCCGGGGACAGGGAATCGTCGGCTACACCTTC
CDR3 protein: CASSRGQGIVGYTF
clone size: .
J gene: TRBJ1-2
V gene: TRBV5-6
D gene: TRBD1

CDR3 DNA: TGTGCCAGCACCCCAGTTGGGACAGGGGTTCTTGGCTACACCTTC
CDR3 protein: CASTPVGTGVLGYTF
clone size: .
J gene: TRBJ1-2
V gene: TRBV7-9
D gene: TRBD1

CDR3 DNA: TGTGCCAGCAGTTCTCCAGCGGGAGCAAACACTGAAGCTTTCTTT
CDR3 protein: CASSSPAGANTEAFF
clone size: once
J gene: TRBJ1-1
V gene: TRBV28
D gene: .

CDR3 DNA: TGTGCCAGCAGCCCCGGACAGGGTAAAGGGACCCAGTACTTC
CDR3 protein: CASSPGQGKGTQYF
clone size: .
J gene: TRBJ2-5
V gene: TRBV7-3
D gene: TRBD1

CDR3 DNA: TGTGCCAGTAGTTCCCCGGGGTACCCCACGGCTGAAGCTTTCTTT
CDR3 protein: CASSSPGYPTAEAFF
clone size: .
J gene: TRBJ1-1
V gene: TRBV19
D gene: .